The 28 T cell receptor beta chains in this list originate from one sample, sequenced in a study of graft-versus-host responses after intestinal transplantation. Profiled with immunoSEQ multiplex PCR; TCRdb holds only in-frame clones, not every one. The table has about 9,600 clones, roughly 96% seen once; the top ten hold roughly 17%. The sequences come from bone marrow, collected about 530 days after intestinal transplantation. These receptors all come from a human patient who received an intestinal transplant, so some T cells may come from the graft donor.

The chain joins TRBV4-1 to TRBJ1-1; 7 bases line up with TRBD1. The length of the CDR3 is 18 residues. V lost 5 bases to trimming and J lost 1 base; unmatched junction nucleotides: 16. The germline V gene has CDR1 MGHRA and CDR2 YSYEKL. CDR3 region: CASSDRDSSDSWNTEAFF. The CDR3 coding sequence is TGCGCCAGCAGCGACCGGGACAGCTCGGACAGCTGGAACACTGAAGCTTTCTTT.

The chain is built from TRBV28 and TRBJ2-2; 14 bases are a match to TRBD2. The CDR3 is 17 amino acids. V dropped 7 bases and J dropped 0; count of bases not matched to a gene: 4. From germline, CDR1 is MDHEN and CDR2 SYDVKM. The CDR3 DNA reads TGTGCCAGCACCCTGGGACTAGCGGGGGCGAACACCGGGGAGCTGTTTTTT. Protein sequence: CASTLGLAGANTGELFF.

The CDR3 loop is CASSLQGTGSYEQYF. In DNA form, the CDR3 reads TGCGCCAGCAGCTTGCAAGGGACCGGCTCCTACGAGCAGTACTTC. The rearrangement uses TRBV5-1 and TRBJ2-7; D may match TRBD1 or TRBD2 (5 bases each). Germline assignment: CDR1 SGHRS and CDR2 YFSETQ. The CDR3 has 15 amino acids. V lost 1 base and J 0 bases, leaving 11 bases between the germline ends.

The chain is built from TRBV7-2 and TRBJ2-7; either TRBD1 or TRBD2 may fit D (5 bases each). Germline CDR1 and CDR2: SGHTA and FQGNSA. V was clipped by 5 bases and J by 3 bases, with 26 bases between them. This CDR3 contains 18 residues. The CDR3 DNA is TGTGCCAGCAGCGCCGGGACCCTACATCGAGGAGCGAACTACGAGCAGTACTTC. Its translation is CASSAGTLHRGANYEQYF.

The gene calls are TRBV4-1 and TRBJ2-1; D ambiguous. CDR3 length: 17 amino acids. The ends were cut back, 0 bases at V and 0 bases at J, with 12 bases in the middle. Germline CDR1 and CDR2: MGHRA and YSYEKL. In DNA form, the CDR3 reads TGCGCCAGCAGCCAAGAAAATTCCCTAAGCTCCTACAATGAGCAGTTCTTC. Amino acids: CASSQENSLSSYNEQFF.

The V gene is TRBV7-3, the J gene TRBJ2-1; 13 nucleotides match TRBD2. Germline assignment: CDR1 SGHTA and CDR2 FQGTGA. Trimming removed 2 bases from V and 9 bases from J; junction bases left unmatched: 10. The CDR3 covers 17 residues. CDR3 nucleotide sequence: TGTGCCAGCAGCTTATCCCGCGGACTAGCGGGGGCGGGTGAGCAGTTCTTC. This codes for CASSLSRGLAGAGEQFF.

The gene calls are TRBV2 and TRBJ2-7, with unresolved D. V lost 7 bases and J 4 bases, leaving 17 bases between the germline ends. Germline V gene sequence: CDR1 SNHLY, CDR2 FYNNEI. The CDR3 runs 14 residues. The CDR3 here is CASIRVSTGYEQYF. CDR3 bases: TGTGCCAGCATTAGGGTCTCAACCGGGTACGAGCAGTACTTC.

The gene calls are TRBV30 and TRBJ2-7; 7 bases are a match to TRBD2. CDR1 is GTSNPN, CDR2 SVGIG, per germline (reference sequence). This CDR3 has 15 residues. Trimming at V came to 4 bases and at J to 2 bases, leaving 11 bases not matched to a gene. The CDR3 sequence is CAWTTLGEGPYEQYF. In DNA form, the CDR3 reads TGTGCCTGGACCACTTTGGGGGAGGGCCCCTACGAGCAGTACTTC.

This chain links TRBV6-1 with TRBJ2-7; perhaps TRBD2 as D (5 bases). This CDR3 contains 13 residues. The germline V gene has CDR1 MNHNS and CDR2 SASEGT. The V end was cut by 4 bases, the J end by 2 bases, with 9 bases between. CDR3 region: CASSVRATYEQYF. DNA of the CDR3: TGTGCCAGCAGTGTGCGGGCTACCTACGAGCAGTACTTC.

This clone occurred once. One end of the junction fails to match germline, which may point to a read error. The rearrangement joins TRBV28 to TRBJ1-3; unclear D gene. CDR3 size: 12 residues. Germline V lookup: CDR1 MDHEN, CDR2 SYDVKM. CDR3 nucleotides: TGTGTCAGCAGCCTCCCTGGAAACACCATATATTTT. Amino acids: CVSSLPGNTIYF. The whole variable domain, remainder taken from reference TRBV28 and TRBJ1-3, is DVKVTQSSRYLVKRTGEKVFLECVQDMDHENMFWYRQDPGLGLRLIYFSYDVKMKEKGDIPEGYSVSREKKERFSLILESASTNQTSMYLCVSSLPGNTIYFGEGSWLTVV.

V and J are TRBV4-1 and TRBJ1-1; weak D call: TRBD1 (6 bases). There are 17 residues in the CDR3. Germline CDR1 and CDR2: MGHRA and YSYEKL. V was trimmed by 5 bases and J by 3 bases, leaving 22 bases between them. CDR3 protein: CASSKEMGGHFHTEAFF. In DNA, the CDR3 is TGCGCCAGCAGCAAGGAGATGGGGGGGCACTTCCACACTGAAGCTTTCTTT.

The J gene is TRBJ2-7, the V gene TRBV7-8; unclear D gene. Germline assignment: CDR1 SGHVS and CDR2 FQNEAQ. CDR3 size: 12 residues. V gave up 5 bases and J gave up 4 bases, with 9 bases separating them. This CDR3 reads CASSSGVYEQYF. The CDR3 DNA is TGTGCCAGCAGCAGTGGGGTTTACGAGCAGTACTTC.

The V gene is TRBV9, the J gene TRBJ1-3; no firm D call. V dropped 3 bases and J dropped 0 bases, with 4 bases sitting between them. Germline CDR1 and CDR2: SGDLS and YYNGEE. The length of the CDR3 is 13 residues. CDR3 loop: CASSGNSGNTIYF. DNA of the CDR3: TGTGCCAGCAGCGGGAACTCTGGAAACACCATATATTTT.

The V call is TRBV10-3, the J call TRBJ2-1; the D gene is possibly TRBD1 (6 bases). The V end was cut by 1 base, the J end by 9 bases, with 13 bases between. Germline V gives CDR1 ENHRY, CDR2 SYGVKD. The CDR3 spans 14 residues. The CDR3 region is CAISELGAWSEQFF. The CDR3 DNA reads TGTGCCATCAGTGAGTTGGGGGCCTGGAGTGAGCAGTTCTTC.

This chain connects TRBV5-4 to TRBJ2-1; 10 bases line up with TRBD2. The CDR3 runs to 14 residues. After removal of 3 bases from V and 3 bases from J, the junction contained 0 bases not matched to a gene. The germline V gene has CDR1 SGHNT and CDR2 YYREEE (reference sequence). The CDR3 is CASSSSGGYNEQFF. The CDR3 DNA reads as TGTGCCAGCAGCTCTAGCGGGGGCTACAATGAGCAGTTCTTC.

The rearrangement joins TRBV6-5 to TRBJ1-1; maybe TRBD1 (5 bases). Trimming stripped 6 bases from V and 5 bases from J, with 16 bases between. The length of the CDR3 is 14 residues. Germline V gene lookup returns CDR1 MNHEY and CDR2 SVGAGI. Here the CDR3 reads CASSYGPWGTEAFF. The CDR3 DNA sequence: TGTGCCAGCAGCTACGGACCTTGGGGGACTGAAGCTTTCTTT.

The chain links TRBV19 to TRBJ2-5, with TRBD2 matching over 12 bases. V lost 4 bases, J lost 2 bases, and 5 bases stayed unmatched. Germline CDR1 and CDR2: LNHDA and SQIVND (reference sequence). CDR3 length equals 16 residues. DNA for the CDR3: TGTGCCAGTAGTACCGGGACTAGCGGGCAACAAGAGACCCAGTACTTC. Protein product: CASSTGTSGQQETQYF.

The CDR3 loop is CASSLGQGAVLPYEQYF. The CDR3 DNA follows: TGTGCCAGCAGCCTTGGACAGGGGGCCGTCTTACCCTACGAGCAGTACTTC. The chain has TRBV5-6 and TRBJ2-7; 11 bases are shared with TRBD1. Trimming removed 4 bases from V and 2 bases from J; junction bases left unmatched: 11. The CDR3 totals 17 residues. Germline V gene lookup returns CDR1 SGHDT and CDR2 YYEEEE. The whole variable domain, filled in from reference TRBV5-6 and TRBJ2-7, reads DAGVTQSPTHLIKTRGQQVTLRCSPKSGHDTVSWYQQALGQGPQFIFQYYEEEERQRGNFPDRFSGHQFPNYSSELNVNALLLGDSALYLCASSLGQGAVLPYEQYFGPGTRLTVT.

This chain joins TRBV4-3 and TRBJ1-1; TRBD1 matches at 10 bases. Germline V lookup: CDR1 LGHNA, CDR2 YSLEER. The CDR3 length is 14 residues. The junction had 4 bases not matched to a gene; V was cut back by 1 base and J by 8 bases. CDR3 nucleotides: TGCGCCAGCAGCCAAGTTGGGACAGGGGTGGAAGCTTTCTTT. The encoded protein is CASSQVGTGVEAFF.

The CDR3 spells CASSRDRDTEAFF. The CDR3 DNA reads TGTGCCAGCAGCCGAGACAGGGACACTGAAGCTTTCTTT. This chain links TRBV6-6 with TRBJ1-1; the match to TRBD1 covers 7 bases. Germline V gene sequence: CDR1 MNHNY, CDR2 SVGAGI (reference sequence). The trim removed 6 bases at V and 3 bases at J, leaving 4 bases unmatched. The CDR3 is 13 residues long.

This clone was found once. The chain joins TRBV7-1 to TRBJ2-2; no definite D call. TRBV7-1 is recorded as an ORF, its role being uncertain. CDR3 size: 14 residues. V lost 4 bases to trimming and J lost 1 base, with 7 bases between them. The CDR3 here is CASSLSGNTGELFF. Written as DNA, the CDR3 is TGTGCCAGCAGCTTATCGGGGAACACCGGGGAGCTGTTTTTT.

This chain joins TRBV6-5 and TRBJ1-1, with TRBD1 matching 9 bases. There are 14 residues in the CDR3. CDR1 is MNHEY, CDR2 SVGAGI, per germline. Trimming cost V 5 bases and J 5 bases; bases outside gene matches: 6. CDR3 loop: CASSQTGGRTEAFF. Here the CDR3 DNA reads TGTGCCAGCAGTCAAACAGGGGGCCGTACTGAAGCTTTCTTT.

This chain joins TRBV19 and TRBJ1-1; D gene uncertain. This CDR3 has 13 residues. Germline-derived CDR1 and CDR2 are LNHDA and SQIVND (reference sequence). Between the trimmed V and J ends, which lost 4 bases and 0 bases, there was a span of 6 bases. CDR3 region: CASSNSVNTEAFF. The CDR3, as DNA: TGTGCCAGTAGTAACTCCGTGAACACTGAAGCTTTCTTT.

The chain has TRBV28 and TRBJ1-3; D gene ambiguous. CDR1 MDHEN and CDR2 SYDVKM come from the germline V gene. This CDR3 spans 14 amino acids. Trimming pared 10 bases from V and 0 bases from J, leaving 13 bases between. CDR3 bases: TGTGCCACCAGAGGACTTGCCTCTGGAAACACCATATATTTT. Translating gives CATRGLASGNTIYF.

The chain uses TRBV4-2 and TRBJ2-5; possibly TRBD1 for D (5 bases). The V gene lost 3 bases and the J gene lost 3 bases, with 17 bases spanning the gap. The germline gives CDR1 LGHNA, CDR2 YNFKEQ. This CDR3 spans 16 amino acids. For the CDR3, the DNA is TGTGCCAGCAGCCACCTGGGGCAGGCTAAAGAAGAGACCCAGTACTTC. Encoded protein: CASSHLGQAKEETQYF.

DNA for the CDR3: TGCGCCAGCAGCCCTGGGGCAGGTAACCAAGAGACCCAGTACTTC. It yields the protein CASSPGAGNQETQYF. The chain couples TRBV5-1 to TRBJ2-5; D is perhaps TRBD1 (5 bases). The V end was cut by 4 bases, the J end by 0 bases, with 13 bases between. Germline lookup yields CDR1 SGHRS and CDR2 YFSETQ. The CDR3 has 15 residues.

The chain carries TRBV4-3 and TRBJ2-7, with no clear D. Trimming pared 3 bases from V and 3 bases from J, leaving 0 bases between. The CDR3 totals 10 residues. The germline V gene encodes CDR1 LGHNA and CDR2 YSLEER. This chain's CDR3 is CASSHYEQYF. The CDR3, as DNA: TGCGCCAGCAGCCACTACGAGCAGTACTTC.

J is TRBJ1-5 and V is TRBV28; D is ambiguous. The length of the CDR3 is 16 residues. Germline loops: CDR1 MDHEN, CDR2 SYDVKM. V dropped 1 base and J dropped 5 bases, with 15 bases sitting between them. The CDR3 reads CASSLLAGSNYQPQHF. The CDR3, as DNA: TGTGCCAGCAGTTTATTAGCCGGCAGTAACTATCAGCCCCAGCATTTT.